A single sample gave rise to the 12 T cell receptor beta chains below, sequenced in a study of patients and donors after allogeneic stem cell transplantation. TCRdb recomputed calls from the RT-PCR reads with MiXCR, one row per CDR3 protein. The profile shows 900,000 to 1,000,000 distinct CDR3 sequences, more than 15% of them singletons. The source material was blood, either unsorted or a sorted T cell fraction (not recorded which). The receptor source for this set is a human donor who was either an allogeneic HSCT recipient or a stem cell or donor lymphocyte infusion donor (not recorded which). It is not recorded whose cells these are; they may come from a transplant donor.

V gene TRBV7-2 combines with J gene TRBJ1-1; 7 nucleotides match TRBD1. The trim removed 5 bases at V and 3 bases at J, leaving 9 bases unmatched. This CDR3 is 15 amino acids long. The germline CDR1 and CDR2 sequences are SGHTA and FQGNSA. The CDR3 spells CASSPPRQGYTEAFF. DNA of the CDR3: TGTGCCAGCAGCCCGCCGCGACAGGGATACACTGAAGCTTTCTTT.

This clonotype was observed a few times. The chain links TRBV5-6 to TRBJ1-6; no definite D call. CDR1 is SGHDT and CDR2 is YYEEEE in the germline V gene. This CDR3 has 14 residues. With 2 bases removed from V and 5 bases from J, the gap between germline ends came to 8 bases. CDR3 bases: TGTGCCAGCAGCTTCTACGATGATAATTCACCCCTCCACTTT. It specifies CASSFYDDNSPLHF.

The rearrangement joins TRBV29-1 to TRBJ2-4, with TRBD2 identical over 8 bases. Germline V lookup: CDR1 SQVTM, CDR2 ANQGSEA. The CDR3 has 13 amino acids. The V segment lost 5 bases and the J segment 1 base; nucleotides outside the gene matches: 1. The CDR3 bases are TGCAGCGTTCGCGGGAGGGCCAAAAACATTCAGTACTTC. Residues: CSVRGRAKNIQYF.

The rearrangement uses TRBV24-1 and TRBJ2-3, with D hard to call. The CDR3 sequence is 14 residues long. Germline lookup yields CDR1 KGHDR and CDR2 SFDVKD. V lost 7 bases, J lost 1 base, and 11 bases lay in between. DNA of the CDR3: TGTGCCACCAGAGCTTCGGACCGCACAGATACGCAGTATTTT. Translation gives CATRASDRTDTQYF.

This clonotype was recorded at least ten times. V gene TRBV12-3 or TRBV12-4 combines with J gene TRBJ2-1; weak D call: TRBD2 (6 bases). The CDR3 consists of 16 residues. The V end lost 7 bases, the J end lost 7 bases, and 23 bases lay between the germline ends. The CDR3 spells CASTVWPGVSANEQFF. CDR3 bases: TGTGCCAGCACCGTTTGGCCGGGAGTAAGTGCAAATGAGCAGTTCTTC.

The V gene is TRBV20-1, the J gene TRBJ2-5, with 8 bases fitting TRBD2. The CDR3 contains 14 residues. Germline CDR1 DFQATT, CDR2 SNEGSKA (reference sequence). V lost 5 bases and J lost 2; bases outside the gene matches: 7. This CDR3 reads CSAAGGERQETQYF. For the CDR3, the DNA is TGCAGTGCTGCCGGGGGGGAACGGCAAGAGACCCAGTACTTC.

The chain links TRBV7-7 to TRBJ2-3; D gene ambiguous. The CDR3 sequence is 15 residues long. Germline assignment: CDR1 SSHAT and CDR2 FNYEAQ (reference sequence). The ends were cut back, 3 bases at V and 0 bases at J, with 10 bases in the middle. CDR3 nucleotide sequence: TGTGCCAGCAGCTTGTCTGCGTCTAGCACAGATACGCAGTATTTT. As protein: CASSLSASSTDTQYF. The complete variable domain, with remaining parts taken from reference TRBV7-7 and TRBJ2-3, reads GAGVSQSPRYKVTKRGQDVTLRCDPISSHATLYWYQQALGQGPEFLTYFNYEAQPDKSGLPSDRFSAERPEGSISTLTIQRTEQRDSAMYRCASSLSASSTDTQYFGPGTRLTVL.

The table lists this clonotype with a few counts. The chain is built from TRBV14 and TRBJ2-5, with a weak D call TRBD1 (6 bases). CDR1 and CDR2 (germline): SGHDN, FVKESK. The CDR3 covers 15 residues. Trimming stripped 1 base from V and 7 bases from J, with 16 bases between. For the CDR3, the DNA is TGTGCCAGCAGCCAAGGGCAGGGGAAAGGAGGGACCCAGTACTTC. This encodes CASSQGQGKGGTQYF.

This clonotype has more than one count but fewer than ten. V is TRBV12-3 or TRBV12-4 and J is TRBJ1-2, with D possibly being TRBD1 (5 bases). V was clipped by 2 bases and J by 7 bases, with 11 bases between them. The CDR3 totals 13 residues. Here the CDR3 reads CASSLRPGPGYTF. The CDR3 DNA follows: TGTGCCAGCAGTTTACGTCCGGGACCTGGCTACACCTTC.

The chain links TRBV30 to TRBJ1-1; the match to TRBD1 covers 11 bases. The CDR3 sequence is 13 residues long. J gave up 8 bases and V 2 bases, and 4 bases lay outside the gene matches. CDR1 GTSNPN and CDR2 SVGIG come from the germline V gene (reference sequence). In nucleotides, the CDR3 is TGTGCCTGGAGTCCCGGGGACAGGGGGGAAGCTTTCTTT. Translated, it gives CAWSPGDRGEAFF.

In this sample, this clonotype turned up a few times. J is TRBJ2-3 and V is TRBV24-1; 7 nucleotides align to TRBD2. The CDR3 is 14 residues long. V shed 9 bases, J shed 0 bases, and the junction held 5 bases outside the gene matches. The germline V gene has CDR1 KGHDR and CDR2 SFDVKD. CDR3: CATQSGASTDTQYF. As DNA, the CDR3 is TGTGCCACCCAGAGCGGGGCCAGCACAGATACGCAGTATTTT.

The chain has TRBV7-2 and TRBJ2-7; 8 bases map to TRBD1. The CDR3 is 14 residues long. Germline CDR1 and CDR2: SGHTA and FQGNSA. The V gene end was trimmed by 3 bases and the J gene end by 5 bases; junction bases not matched to a gene: 6. The CDR3 DNA reads TGTGCCAGCAGCTTTCCGGACAGGGTCCACGAGCAGTACTTC. This codes for CASSFPDRVHEQYF. The full variable domain, with the rest looked up from reference TRBV7-2 and TRBJ2-7, is GAGVSQSPSNKVTEKGKDVELRCDPISGHTALYWYRQSLGQGLEFLIYFQGNSAPDKSGLPSDRFSAERTGGSVSTLTIQRTQQEDSAVYLCASSFPDRVHEQYFGPGTRLTVT.